This TCR beta chain was obtained from a study of T cell responses to AZD1222 COVID-19 vaccine. Study results and caveats: With two AZD1222 doses given, Spike-specific TCR breadth and depth both rose. All repertoire sampling was performed exclusively after the peak T cell response. Spike was spanned by vaccine-associated CD4 TCRs, which were dominant at 160-218 and 743-854.

Of note for this clone: Its antigen is unidentified.

Germline V gene data show CDR1 as SGHVS and CDR2 as FQNEAQ. The CDR3 length is 13 residues. V lost 5 bases, J lost 3 bases, and 8 bases lay in between. The assay was immunoSEQ multiplex PCR, and TCRdb's table has in-frame clones only and misses some. The table lists 110,000 or so clones, 87% of them singletons, with roughly 12% in the top ten. The rearrangement joins TRBV7-8 to TRBJ1-3, with a weak D call TRBD1 (5 bases). The sample consisted of peripheral blood, taken on day 0 of AZD1222 vaccination. The TCR sequence derives from an adult in good health. This CDR3 reads CASSTGYGNTIYF. For the CDR3, the DNA is TGTGCCAGCAGCACAGGTTATGGAAACACCATATATTTT.